This TCR beta chain was sequenced during a study of regulatory T cells in long-lasting Graves disease. Germline CDR1 reads SGHAT; CDR2 reads FQNNGV. The CDR3 extends over 20 amino acids. Germline trimming cut 3 bases from V and 5 bases from J; bases unmatched to any gene: 15. Stated time point: newly diagnosed GD, antithyroid drugs for less than 3 months. With RNA extracted from PBMCs as input, the TCR library was made. Diagnoses of Graves' disease were made by American Thyroid Association guidelines. The table lists this clonotype with many counts. Investigators prepared the TCR beta libraries by applying iRepertoire HTBI primers and Arm-PCR of CDR3 regions. From the multiplex PCR reads, TCRdb called clonotypes with MiXCR, one entry per CDR3 protein. The repertoire holds 400,000 to 450,000 distinct CDR3 sequences, under 15% seen once, with 16% in the top ten. These same data were also listed under a study on T cells in Graves' hyperthyroidism and ophthalmopathy.

The source was peripheral blood mononuclear cells (PBMCs), collected at new diagnosis, from a patient treated with antithyroid drugs. The sequence derives from a woman aged 30 to 39 with Graves disease. The V gene is TRBV11-2, the J gene TRBJ2-3; 15 positions agree with TRBD2. For the CDR3, the DNA is TGTGCCAGCAGCTTGAACTTCTGGACTAGCGGGAGGGCCAAGGGAGATACGCAGTATTTT. As protein: CASSLNFWTSGRAKGDTQYF.